This T cell receptor beta chain stems from a study of neurological immune-mediated disorders. TCRdb reprocessed the 5' RACE reads via MiXCR and lists one record per CDR3 protein. The sample holds around 50,000 distinct CDR3 sequences, 3% to 4% seen once. CDR1 is SGHRS and CDR2 is YFSETQ in the germline V gene. Deletions cut 0 bases from V and 6 bases from J, with 4 bases between. The CDR3 runs 12 residues. This clonotype occurred many times. The chain uses TRBV5-1 and TRBJ2-1; unclear D gene. Specimen: PBMCs. The receptor's source is a woman aged 25 to 45 with multiple sclerosis. This CDR3 reads CASSLDGNEQFF. In DNA form, the CDR3 reads TGCGCCAGCAGCTTGGACGGCAATGAGCAGTTCTTC. The complete variable domain, with remaining parts taken from reference TRBV5-1 and TRBJ2-1, reads KAGVTQTPRYLIKTRGQQVTLSCSPISGHRSVSWYQQTPGQGLQFLFEYFSETQRNKGNFPGRFSGRQFSNSRSEMNVSTLELGDSALYLCASSLDGNEQFFGPGTRLTVL.